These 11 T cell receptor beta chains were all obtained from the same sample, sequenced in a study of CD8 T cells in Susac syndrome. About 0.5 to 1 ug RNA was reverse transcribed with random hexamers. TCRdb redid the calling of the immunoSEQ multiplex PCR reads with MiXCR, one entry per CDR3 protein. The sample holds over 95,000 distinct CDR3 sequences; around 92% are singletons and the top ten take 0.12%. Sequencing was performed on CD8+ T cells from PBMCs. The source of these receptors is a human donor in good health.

CDR3 bases: TGCGCCAGCAGCCAAGGTCACTCAGAGCAGTTCTTC. Translated, it gives CASSQGHSEQFF. The chain has TRBV4-3 and TRBJ2-1; no firm D call. V lost 1 base to trimming and J lost 10 bases, with 8 bases between them. Germline V CDR1 and CDR2: LGHNA, YSLEER. The length of the CDR3 is 12 residues.

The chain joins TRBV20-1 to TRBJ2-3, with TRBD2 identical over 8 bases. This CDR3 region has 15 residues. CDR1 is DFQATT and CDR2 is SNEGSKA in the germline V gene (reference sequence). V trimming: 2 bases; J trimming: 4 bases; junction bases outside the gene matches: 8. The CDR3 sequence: CSARPLSGIADTQYF. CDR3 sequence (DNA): TGCAGTGCTAGACCCCTTAGCGGGATCGCAGATACGCAGTATTTT.

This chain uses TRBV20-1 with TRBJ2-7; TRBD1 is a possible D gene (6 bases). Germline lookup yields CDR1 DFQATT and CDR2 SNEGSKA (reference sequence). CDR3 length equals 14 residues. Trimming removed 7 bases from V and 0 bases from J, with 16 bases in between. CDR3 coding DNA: TGCAGTGTTCGAGGGGTGGGGGCCTCCTACGAGCAGTACTTC. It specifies CSVRGVGASYEQYF.

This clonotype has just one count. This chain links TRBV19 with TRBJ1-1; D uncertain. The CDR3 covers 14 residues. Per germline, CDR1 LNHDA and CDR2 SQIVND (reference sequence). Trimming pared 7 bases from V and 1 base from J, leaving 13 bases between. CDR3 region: CASTSIERNTEAFF. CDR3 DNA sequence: TGTGCCAGTACCTCTATTGAGAGGAACACTGAAGCTTTCTTT.

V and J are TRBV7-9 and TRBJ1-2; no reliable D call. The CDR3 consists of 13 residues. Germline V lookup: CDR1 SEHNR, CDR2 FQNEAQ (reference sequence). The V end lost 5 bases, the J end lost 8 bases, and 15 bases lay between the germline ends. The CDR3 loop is CASSPQRGAGYTF. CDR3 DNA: TGTGCCAGCAGCCCCCAACGTGGAGCCGGCTACACCTTC.

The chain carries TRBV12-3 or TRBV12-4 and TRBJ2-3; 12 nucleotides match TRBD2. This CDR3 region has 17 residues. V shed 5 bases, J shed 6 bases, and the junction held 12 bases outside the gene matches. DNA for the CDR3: TGTGCCAGCAGTCCAGGCCTAGCGGGGGGGCCTATGGATACGCAGTATTTT. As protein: CASSPGLAGGPMDTQYF.

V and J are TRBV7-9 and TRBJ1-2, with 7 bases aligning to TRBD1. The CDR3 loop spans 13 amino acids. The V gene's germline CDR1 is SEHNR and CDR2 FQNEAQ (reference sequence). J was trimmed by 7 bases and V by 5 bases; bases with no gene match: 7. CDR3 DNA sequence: TGTGCCAGCAGCCCGAGCGGGACAGTTGGCTACACCTTC. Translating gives CASSPSGTVGYTF.

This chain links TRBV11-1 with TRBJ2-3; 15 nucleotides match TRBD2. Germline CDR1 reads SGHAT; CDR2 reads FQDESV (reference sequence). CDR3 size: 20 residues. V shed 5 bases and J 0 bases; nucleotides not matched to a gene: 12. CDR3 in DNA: TGTGCCAGCAGCGCGAGAATCGGACTAGCGGGGGGGACTAGCACAGATACGCAGTATTTT. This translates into CASSARIGLAGGTSTDTQYF.

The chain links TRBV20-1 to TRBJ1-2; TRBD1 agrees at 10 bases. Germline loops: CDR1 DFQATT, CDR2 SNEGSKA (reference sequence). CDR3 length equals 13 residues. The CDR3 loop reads CRGDRGHSYGYTF. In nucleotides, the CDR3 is TGCAGGGGAGACAGGGGGCACAGCTATGGCTACACCTTC.

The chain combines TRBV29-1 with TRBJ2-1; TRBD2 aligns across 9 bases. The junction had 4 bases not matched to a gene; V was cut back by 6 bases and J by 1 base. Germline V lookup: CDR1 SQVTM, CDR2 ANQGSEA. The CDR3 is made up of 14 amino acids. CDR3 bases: TGCAGCGTCTCAGCGGGGGGTTCCTACAATGAGCAGTTCTTC. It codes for CSVSAGGSYNEQFF.

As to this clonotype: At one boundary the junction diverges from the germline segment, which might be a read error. The CDR3 sequence: CSARGTSGVSWGTGELFF. The CDR3 nucleotides are TGCAGTGCGAGAGGTACTAGCGGGGTCTCTTGGGGCACCGGGGAGCTGTTTTTT. The chain combines TRBV20-1 with TRBJ2-2; 10 nucleotides agree with TRBD2. This CDR3 comprises 18 residues. Germline values: CDR1 DFQATT, CDR2 SNEGSKA (reference sequence).